The following is a T cell receptor (beta chain) sequence with its context. The target of this receptor is not known. No much larger clonotype is one base removed from it; base qualities were not supplied. TCRbeta CDR3 regions were amplified from genomic DNA by means of the immunoSEQ Assay, a bias-controlled multiplex PCR. The original pipeline was this. The number of nucleated cells in each sample was estimated from the amplification of reference gene primers within the assay. Sequence reads were collapsed and filtered to measure the absolute abundance of every unique TCRbeta CDR3 rearrangement. For each sample, productive Simpson clonality was calculated as the square root of Simpson's diversity index over productive rearrangements. The source is immuneACCESS, and TCRdb retained only in-frame sequences with V and J called. Part of the clones is not carried over; for the studies checked, unresolved V genes explain less than half of this, and the remainder is unexplained. V, J and clone size are taken as reported in that table, and D and trimming were inferred from the DNA itself. The sample profile shows 95,000 to 100,000 clones; 70% to 90% of them were found once. Around 10% of the sample is in the top ten clones.

The collaborating institutions used their own protocols to collect whole blood in K2EDTA tubes. For TCRbeta analysis, collaborators shipped samples as frozen whole blood, isolated PBMCs, or DNA extracted from either of those sample types. The record originates from a study of blood T cell repertoires in COVID-19 (dated by TCRdb to the early 2020s). Turning to the overall study: Samples covering the acute and convalescent phases of COVID-19 were provided by collaborators in the United States, Italy and Spain. The material from the prospective study consisted of cDNA or gDNA derived from T cells, B-cell-depleted T cells, or PBMCs. HLA class I and class II types, where available, came from metadata supplied by the sample provider rather than from assay-based typing. A freely available public database, intended as a resource for researchers studying the immune response to SARS-CoV-2, is where the repertoires were released. Nearly every sample came with metadata listing a de-identified subject ID, COVID-19 status, age in years and sex. Subjects who had been exposed to COVID-19, were actively infected with it, or had recovered from it provided the deeply sampled blood TCRbeta repertoires that made up the dataset. Samples came from the ongoing ImmuneRACE study (first 160 participants) plus 1,254 subjects from 6 global collaborators.

Inclusive of the bounding cysteine and phenylalanine, the CDR3 is 14 residues long. Only CDR3 DNA is held: 42 bases, read in frame from base 1. Looking up the germline V gene yields CDR1 SGHRS and CDR2 YFSETQ. The junction shows trimming of 1 base on V and 6 bases on J, and the gene matches do not reach 4 bases of it. Overall study outcomes, separate from this receptor: How much clinical and demographic metadata was included differed by source and by participant, and the metadata was provided uncurated.

The sample consisted of peripheral blood. The TCR sequence derives from a woman in her twenties or thirties with acute or convalescent COVID-19. Rearrangement joined TRBV5-1 to TRBJ2-1, with 7 bases aligning to TRBD1. The CDR3 has the sequence CASSLQGEGNEQFF. The nucleotide sequence is given as TGCGCCAGCAGCTTGCAGGGGGAAGGCAATGAGCAGTTCTTC. Where the CDR3 stops, the reference TRBV5-1 and TRBJ2-1 genes take over; the full variable domain is KAGVTQTPRYLIKTRGQQVTLSCSPISGHRSVSWYQQTPGQGLQFLFEYFSETQRNKGNFPGRFSGRQFSNSRSEMNVSTLELGDSALYLCASSLQGEGNEQFFGPGTRLTVL.